The subject of this entry is one TCR beta chain. Its antigen is currently unknown. This sample stems from a study of cytomegalovirus exposure and HLA in healthy donors. Study-level results: Cytomegalovirus-associated status was assigned to about 170 TCR beta chains. Fewer N-insertions than the roughly 650-donor mean were reportedly shown by an Asian-associated ancestry cluster in a later analysis.

Trimming stripped 0 bases from V and 10 bases from J, with 4 bases between. CDR3 length equals 12 residues. CDR1 and CDR2 (germline): MGHDK, SYGVNS. PCR primers comprised 60 Vbeta and 13 Jbeta primers. Sequenced by immunoSEQ multiplex PCR; TCRdb stores in-frame clones only, minus some. The sample consists of some 220,000 clones, 70% to 85% of them appearing once. This clonotype originated in a woman aged 40-49 years in good health and CMV-seronegative. The sequencing sample was made of PBMCs. The V and J genes are TRBV25-1 and TRBJ1-6, with D hard to call. In nucleotides, the CDR3 is TGTGCCAGCAGTGAATACAGATCACCCCTCCACTTT. It is translated as CASSEYRSPLHF.